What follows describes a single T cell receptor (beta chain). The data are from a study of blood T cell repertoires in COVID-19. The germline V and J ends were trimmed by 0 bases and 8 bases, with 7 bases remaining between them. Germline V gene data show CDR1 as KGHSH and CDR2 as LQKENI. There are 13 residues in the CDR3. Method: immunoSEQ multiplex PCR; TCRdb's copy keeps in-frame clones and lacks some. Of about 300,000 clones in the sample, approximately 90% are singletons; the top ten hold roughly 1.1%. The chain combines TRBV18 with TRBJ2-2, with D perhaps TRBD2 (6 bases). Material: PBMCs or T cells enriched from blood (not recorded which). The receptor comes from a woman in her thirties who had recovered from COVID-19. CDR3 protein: CASSPPGRGELFF. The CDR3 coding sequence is TGTGCCAGCTCACCACCCGGGAGAGGGGAGCTGTTTTTT.